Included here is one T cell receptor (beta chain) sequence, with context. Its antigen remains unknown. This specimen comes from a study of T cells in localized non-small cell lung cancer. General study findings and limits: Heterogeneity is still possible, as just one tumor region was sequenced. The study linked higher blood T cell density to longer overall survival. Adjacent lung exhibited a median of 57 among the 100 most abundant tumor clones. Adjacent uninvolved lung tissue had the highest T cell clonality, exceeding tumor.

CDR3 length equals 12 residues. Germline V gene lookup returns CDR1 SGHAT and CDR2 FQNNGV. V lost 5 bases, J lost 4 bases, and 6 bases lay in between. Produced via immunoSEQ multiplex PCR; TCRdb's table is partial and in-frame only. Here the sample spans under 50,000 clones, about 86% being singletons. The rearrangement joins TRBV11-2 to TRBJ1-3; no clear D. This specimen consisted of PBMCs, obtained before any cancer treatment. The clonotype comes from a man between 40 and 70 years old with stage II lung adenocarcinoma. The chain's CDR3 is CASSPQGNTIYF. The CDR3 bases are TGTGCCAGCAGCCCCCAAGGAAACACCATATATTTT.